The rows below give T cell receptor beta chains drawn from one sample of a study of CD8+CD57+ T cells in acquired aplastic anemia. TCRdb called the reads again in MiXCR, with one record for every CDR3 protein. The table shows about 260,000 distinct CDR3 sequences, with approximately 79% occurring only once. The specimen was sorted CD4+, CD8+, or CD8+CD57+ T cells (not recorded which) from PBMCs. All receptors derive from a human donor with aplastic anemia. Each CDR3 is given with its conserved first and last residue. The D gene is left open where the match is weak. Clone size is not always given. Where it is, it says once, few, many or a class for expanded clones.

V,size,D,J,DNA,CDR3
TRBV9,.,.,TRBJ1-1,TGTGCCAGCGGCTTACCCCCGGAATGGGCTACTGAAGCTTTCTTT,CASGLPPEWATEAFF
TRBV11-1,once,.,TRBJ2-1,TGTGCCAGCAGCATCGAGCTCAGTTGGTACACTGAGCAGTTCTTC,CASSIELSWYTEQFF
TRBV19,.,.,TRBJ2-7,TGTGCCAGTAGTGAGGGGGGGTCCGAGCAGTACTTC,CASSEGGSEQYF
TRBV7-8,.,.,TRBJ2-5,TGTGCCAGCAGTTCAAGGGGAAGTTGGGAAAAGACCCAGTACTTC,CASSSRGSWEKTQYF
TRBV19,.,TRBD1,TRBJ1-1,TGTGCCTCCGATGAGACAGGGGTATTGGGAGCTGAAGCTTTCTTT,CASDETGVLGAEAFF
TRBV5-6,few,.,TRBJ2-6,TGTGCCAGCAGCCCCGTTGGTGGCTACGGGGCCAACGTCCTGACTTTC,CASSPVGGYGANVLTF
TRBV7-2,.,.,TRBJ2-6,TGTGCCAGCAGCTTAGCGGGTGGCCACGGTACCAACGATCTGACTTTC,CASSLAGGHGTNDLTF
TRBV11-3,.,.,TRBJ1-6,TGTGCCAGCAGCTCCGCAGGCGCCTCCTATAATTCACCCCTCCACTTT,CASSSAGASYNSPLHF
TRBV7-9,.,.,TRBJ2-7,TGTGCCAGCAGCTTAGGGGGTATAGACGGGGCGAACGTCTTC,CASSLGGIDGANVF
TRBV5-1,.,.,TRBJ1-4,TGCGCCAGCAGCCGGGATCTAACTAATGAAATACTGTTTTTT,CASSRDLTNEILFF
TRBV7-9,many,.,TRBJ2-2,TGTGCCAGCAGCACGAGGGGCGGGACATCCGCCGGGGAGCTGTTTTTT,CASSTRGGTSAGELFF
TRBV7-9,few,.,TRBJ1-1,TGTGCCAGCAGCCGGAAAGAGGGAAACACTGAAGCTTTCTTT,CASSRKEGNTEAFF
TRBV7-9,.,TRBD1,TRBJ2-7,TGTGCCAGCAGGGATCCGGGACAGGCCTACGGGCAGTACTTC,CASRDPGQAYGQYF
TRBV11-2,.,TRBD1,TRBJ1-6,TGTGCCAGCAGCTCAATCGACAGGGGCTATAATTCACCCCTCCACTTT,CASSSIDRGYNSPLHF
TRBV14,.,TRBD1,TRBJ1-3,TGTGCCAGCAGCCGGGACAGAGGAAACACCATATATTTT,CASSRDRGNTIYF
TRBV5-6,.,.,TRBJ2-5,TGTGCCAGCAGCTTGGATAGGGGGAGGGCAGAGACCCAGTACTTC,CASSLDRGRAETQYF
TRBV19,.,TRBD1,TRBJ1-2,TGTGCCAGTAGTATATTGGGGCCAGGGGGCCTTTCGTGGCAGGGCTACACCTTC,CASSILGPGGLSWQGYTF
TRBV7-9,.,.,TRBJ2-5,TGTGCCAGCAGTGTTCCCTACAAAGAGACCCAGTACTTC,CASSVPYKETQYF
TRBV2,.,.,TRBJ2-3,TGTGCCAGCGGTGCGGGGTCCTTAGATAAGCAGTATTTC,CASGAGSLDKQYF
TRBV12-3/TRBV12-4,.,TRBD2,TRBJ2-3,TGTGCCAGCAGTTTAGCGGGTAGCGGGGGGGCCCCAGATACGCAGTATTTT,CASSLAGSGGAPDTQYF
TRBV7-9,.,.,TRBJ2-3,TGTGCCAGCAGCTTAGCGGGAGGCCGGGGGAGCGAGTATTTT,CASSLAGGRGSEYF
TRBV7-9,.,.,TRBJ2-5,.,CASAWADEQFFGPF
TRBV7-6,.,.,TRBJ2-3,TGTGCCAGCAGCCCACGGAGGGGTCGCACCTACAATGAGTATTTT,CASSPRRGRTYNEYF
TRBV7-2,few,.,TRBJ1-2,TGTGCCAGCAGCGGCCCGCAGGGTCCTGGTACCTTC,CASSGPQGPGTF
TRBV7-8,.,.,TRBJ2-3,TGTGCCAGCAGCTTAGCGAGAGGTCCCGGTACGCAGCATTATTTT,CASSLARGPGTQHYF
TRBV7-9,once,.,TRBJ1-4,TGTGCCAGCAGCTTAGGACGGATGAATGAAAAACTGTTTTTT,CASSLGRMNEKLFF
TRBV24-1,.,TRBD2,TRBJ2-1,TGTGCCACCGGGACTAGCGGGGGTCCGGATGCGCAGTTTTTC,CATGTSGGPDAQFF
TRBV25-1,.,TRBD1,TRBJ1-4,TGTGCCAGCAACAGGGGAAAGGAAAAACTGTTTTTT,CASNRGKEKLFF
TRBV7-3,.,.,TRBJ2-1,TGTGCCAGCTGCTTTCAAAGAAGCGGCGTTAACGACGAGCAGTTCTTC,CASCFQRSGVNDEQFF
TRBV5-5,.,.,TRBJ1-1,TGTGCCAGCAGCTGGGAGGGGGGGGCGAACACTGAAGCTTTCTTT,CASSWEGGANTEAFF
TRBV2,once,.,TRBJ1-2,TGTGCCAGCGGGCACGGGGTCACAGATGGCTACAATTTC,CASGHGVTDGYNF
TRBV9,.,TRBD2,TRBJ2-6,TGTGCCAGCAGCTTCGGGACTAGCGGAGTAGCTACGCTCCTGACTTTC,CASSFGTSGVATLLTF
TRBV11-3,.,.,TRBJ2-6,TGTGCCAGCAGCTTAGCTCGTACATACGGGGCCAACGTCCTGACTTTC,CASSLARTYGANVLTF
TRBV15,few,.,TRBJ2-7,TGTGCCACCAGCAGGGACACAGGGTACTACGAGCAGTACTTC,CATSRDTGYYEQYF